This TCR beta chain derives from a study of T cell repertoires in ileal Crohn's disease. Per germline, CDR1 MNHNY and CDR2 SVGAGI (reference sequence). The CDR3 spans 12 residues. V lost 8 bases and J lost 3, with 10 bases in between. Method: immunoSEQ multiplex PCR; TCRdb's copy keeps in-frame clones and lacks some. The table lists 5,000 to 6,500 clones, about 80% of them singletons, with roughly 26% in the top ten. The receptor was isolated from an adult with Crohn's disease. V gene TRBV6-6 combines with J gene TRBJ2-5; maybe TRBD1 (6 bases). Specimen: ileal tissue. CDR3 amino acids: CASRGQKETQYF. CDR3 in DNA: TGTGCCAGCCGAGGACAGAAAGAGACCCAGTACTTC.